These 27 T cell receptor beta chains were all obtained from the same sample, sequenced in a study of shared clonotypes between healthy human individuals. Positive CCR7 selection of CD45RO-negative cells yielded the naive CD8 cells, and terminally differentiated effector memory CD45RA+ cells were excluded. Sequencing was performed with immunoSEQ multiplex PCR; in TCRdb, only in-frame clones are kept and a portion is missing. The sample holds roughly 2 million clones, about 94% seen once. Sample: naive CD8+ T cells sorted from blood. The receptor source for this set is a man aged 18 to 29 in good health.

The rearrangement links TRBV7-9 to TRBJ1-2, with 7 nucleotides matching TRBD1. The CDR3 sequence is 13 residues long. Per germline, CDR1 SEHNR and CDR2 FQNEAQ (reference sequence). Unmatched junction bases numbered 4, after V lost 1 base and J lost 8 bases. Here the CDR3 DNA reads TGTGCCAGCAGCTTAGAGGGGGCTGAAGGCTACACCTTC. Translation gives CASSLEGAEGYTF.

V and J are TRBV7-9 and TRBJ1-2, with D perhaps TRBD1 (6 bases). The germline V and J ends were trimmed by 5 bases and 4 bases, with 20 bases remaining between them. The CDR3 has 16 amino acids. Germline V gives CDR1 SEHNR, CDR2 FQNEAQ (reference sequence). In DNA form, the CDR3 reads TGTGCCAGCAGCCGCCTTACAGGGTTTTTGACCTATGGCTACACCTTC. It codes for CASSRLTGFLTYGYTF.

The rearrangement links TRBV15 to TRBJ1-4; tentative D call: TRBD1 (5 bases). The CDR3 runs 16 residues. Germline V CDR1 and CDR2: LNHNV, YYDKDF (reference sequence). Trimming removed 0 bases at V and 2 bases at J, with 10 bases between. The CDR3 nucleotides are TGTGCCACCAGCAGAGATCGGGGGTGGACTAATGAAAAACTGTTTTTT. This gives the protein CATSRDRGWTNEKLFF.

The chain has TRBV7-9 and TRBJ1-1, with D possibly TRBD1 on 6 matching bases. V was trimmed by 4 bases and J by 0 bases, leaving 9 bases between them. The CDR3 loop spans 14 amino acids. Looked up from germline, CDR1 is SEHNR and CDR2 is FQNEAQ (reference sequence). The CDR3 coding sequence is TGTGCCAGCAGCTCTACAGGGTTGAACACTGAAGCTTTCTTT. As protein: CASSSTGLNTEAFF. Combining the CDR3 with reference TRBV7-9 and TRBJ1-1 gives the whole variable domain DTGVSQNPRHKITKRGQNVTFRCDPISEHNRLYWYRQTLGQGPEFLTYFQNEAQLEKSRLLSDRFSAERPKGSFSTLEIQRTEQGDSAMYLCASSSTGLNTEAFFGQGTRLTVV.

The rearrangement links TRBV4-3 to TRBJ2-7; TRBD2 might be the D (5 bases). V was shortened by 0 bases and J by 5 bases, with 8 bases between the two germline ends. Germline V lookup: CDR1 LGHNA, CDR2 YSLEER. There are 13 residues in the CDR3. The CDR3 nucleotides read TGCGCCAGCAGCCAAGAATTGAGGGACGAGCAGTACTTC. As protein: CASSQELRDEQYF.

The chain combines TRBV4-1 with TRBJ2-5; 11 bases are a match to TRBD2. The CDR3 is 16 amino acids. The V gene's germline CDR1 is MGHRA and CDR2 YSYEKL. The V gene end was trimmed by 3 bases and the J gene end by 1 base; junction bases not matched to a gene: 4. CDR3 residues: CASSQLAGGPQETQYF. For the CDR3, the DNA is TGCGCCAGCAGCCAGCTAGCGGGGGGCCCCCAAGAGACCCAGTACTTC.

As DNA, the CDR3 is TGTGCCAGCAGCTTCGGACTAGCGGGAGGCAGACATGAGCAGTTCTTC. It codes for CASSFGLAGGRHEQFF. This chain connects TRBV7-2 to TRBJ2-1; 14 bases fit TRBD2. This CDR3 has 16 amino acids. V dropped 3 bases and J dropped 8; count of bases not matched to a gene: 6. CDR1 is SGHTA, CDR2 FQGNSA, per germline.

This chain connects TRBV5-6 to TRBJ2-5; 7 bases are a match to TRBD1. Germline V CDR1 and CDR2: SGHDT, YYEEEE. This CDR3 region has 16 residues. The V and J ends lost 3 bases and 5 bases, in that order; junction bases with no gene match: 13. The DNA for the CDR3 is TGTGCCAGCAGCTCACCCCCCGGGACAGCCGCGGAGACCCAGTACTTC. As protein: CASSSPPGTAAETQYF.

V gene TRBV11-2 combines with J gene TRBJ2-1; 12 nucleotides line up with TRBD1. Germline CDR1 is SGHAT and CDR2 is FQNNGV. Germline trimming cut 4 bases from V and 4 bases from J; bases unmatched to any gene: 5. The CDR3 contains 16 residues. The CDR3 bases are TGTGCCAGCAGCTCGGGACAGGGGGCTTCATACAATGAGCAGTTCTTC. This translates into CASSSGQGASYNEQFF.

This clone was counted a single time. The genes are TRBV5-1 and TRBJ2-3; D not resolved. This CDR3 is built from 15 residues. Trimming stripped 2 bases from V and 7 bases from J, with 17 bases between. Germline V CDR1 and CDR2: SGHRS, YFSETQ. The CDR3 DNA follows: TGCGCCAGCAGCTTCGAAGTCCCCCCTTCGCATACGCAGTATTTT. This translates into CASSFEVPPSHTQYF. Looking up the rest from reference TRBV5-1 and TRBJ2-3 gives the full variable domain: KAGVTQTPRYLIKTRGQQVTLSCSPISGHRSVSWYQQTPGQGLQFLFEYFSETQRNKGNFPGRFSGRQFSNSRSEMNVSTLELGDSALYLCASSFEVPPSHTQYFGPGTRLTVL.

This chain connects TRBV10-3 to TRBJ1-4; D gene ambiguous. V lost 11 bases and J 8 bases, leaving 18 bases between the germline ends. The CDR3 covers 13 residues. Germline V gene lookup returns CDR1 ENHRY and CDR2 SYGVKD. Written as DNA, the CDR3 is TGTGCCTCCCGTCCCGGGCACGACGAAAAACTGTTTTTT. This translates into CASRPGHDEKLFF.

The gene calls are TRBV2 and TRBJ1-1; 8 bases are shared with TRBD1. The junction had 8 bases not matched to a gene; V was cut back by 11 bases and J by 3 bases. This CDR3 is 13 amino acids long. The germline gives CDR1 SNHLY, CDR2 FYNNEI. The CDR3, as DNA: TGTGCCGTAGGGGACAGGTGGCACACTGAAGCTTTCTTT. It specifies CAVGDRWHTEAFF. The variable domain in full, with the rest retrieved from reference TRBV2 and TRBJ1-1, is EPEVTQTPSHQVTQMGQEVILRCVPISNHLYFYWYRQILGQKVEFLVSFYNNEISEKSEIFDDQFSVERPDGSNFTLKIRSTKLEDSAMYFCAVGDRWHTEAFFGQGTRLTVV.

The J gene is TRBJ2-3, the V gene TRBV13; 9 bases line up with TRBD2. The CDR3 covers 18 residues. CDR1 and CDR2 (germline): PRHDT, FYEKMQ (reference sequence). Losses at the gene ends were 4 bases for V and 5 bases for J; bases not matched to a gene: 16. The chain's CDR3 is CASSSRSGVAGELDTQYF. The CDR3 coding sequence is TGTGCCAGCAGCTCCAGGAGTGGAGTAGCGGGAGAATTAGATACGCAGTATTTT.

This clone was counted only a few times. The V call is TRBV16, the J call TRBJ1-1; no definite D call. The germline gives CDR1 KGHSY, CDR2 FQNENV. The CDR3 has 12 residues. The germline V and J ends were trimmed by 2 bases and 10 bases, with 11 bases remaining between them. The CDR3 spells CASSQKGGVAFF. The CDR3 nucleotides are TGTGCCAGCAGCCAAAAGGGTGGGGTAGCTTTCTTT.

Points on this clone: The CDR3 does not end in the conserved phenylalanine or tryptophan, so this is likely a read error. The CDR3 loop is CASSLGTLYQYEQYL. Written as DNA, the CDR3 is TGTGCCAGCTCACTTGGGACCCTCTACCAATACGAGCAGTACCTC. V gene TRBV18 combines with J gene TRBJ2-7; D is tentatively TRBD1 or TRBD2 (5 bases each). Germline lookup yields CDR1 KGHSH and CDR2 LQKENI. This CDR3 contains 15 residues. V was trimmed by 4 bases and J by 4 bases, leaving 17 bases between them.

In DNA form, the CDR3 reads TGTGCCAGCACCTTTATAACAGGGACGAACACTGAAGCTTTCTTT. As protein: CASTFITGTNTEAFF. The gene calls are TRBV6-5 and TRBJ1-1; weak D call: TRBD1 (6 bases). The germline CDR1 and CDR2 sequences are MNHEY and SVGAGI. CDR3 length equals 15 residues. V lost 7 bases to trimming and J lost 1 base, with 16 bases between them.

The gene calls are TRBV6-6 and TRBJ1-4; 7 bases map to TRBD1. The length of the CDR3 is 14 residues. Per the germline V gene, CDR1 is MNHNY and CDR2 is SVGAGI (reference sequence). Unmatched junction bases numbered 9, after V lost 7 bases and J lost 7 bases. The CDR3 is CASTDGGGGEKLFF. The DNA of the CDR3 is TGTGCCAGCACCGACGGAGGGGGCGGTGAAAAACTGTTTTTT.

This clone was detected only a few times. The V and J genes are TRBV7-9 and TRBJ1-1, with TRBD1 identical over 10 bases. The CDR3 consists of 12 residues. CDR1 is SEHNR, CDR2 FQNEAQ, per germline (reference sequence). The V gene end was trimmed by 3 bases and the J gene end by 10 bases; junction bases not matched to a gene: 2. This chain's CDR3 is CASSFGQGVAFF. The CDR3 coding sequence is TGTGCCAGCAGCTTTGGACAGGGGGTAGCTTTCTTT.

J is TRBJ2-2 and V is TRBV11-2; tentative D call: TRBD2 (5 bases). Germline V CDR1 and CDR2: SGHAT, FQNNGV. The CDR3 sequence is 17 residues long. Trimming removed 2 bases at V and 3 bases at J, with 16 bases between. DNA for the CDR3: TGTGCCAGCAGCTTAAAGGTTAAGCGGACCTACACCGGGGAGCTGTTTTTT. Translated: CASSLKVKRTYTGELFF.

The rearrangement joins TRBV5-4 to TRBJ2-7; D may be TRBD1 or TRBD2 (5 bases each). V shed 0 bases and J shed 4 bases, with 11 bases lying between them. The CDR3 consists of 14 residues. Germline-derived CDR1 and CDR2 are SGHNT and YYREEE (reference sequence). The CDR3 region is CASSLVGGGYEQYF. The CDR3 DNA sequence: TGTGCCAGCAGCTTGGTTGGGGGTGGGTACGAGCAGTACTTC.

The chain employs TRBV5-1 and TRBJ2-7; D is unclear. The V and J ends lost 4 bases and 0 bases respectively, with 8 bases between them. The CDR3 extends over 13 amino acids. Looked up from germline, CDR1 is SGHRS and CDR2 is YFSETQ. Here the CDR3 reads CASSIRPSYEQYF. CDR3 nucleotide sequence: TGCGCCAGCAGCATTCGACCCTCCTACGAGCAGTACTTC. Combining the CDR3 with reference TRBV5-1 and TRBJ2-7 gives the whole variable domain KAGVTQTPRYLIKTRGQQVTLSCSPISGHRSVSWYQQTPGQGLQFLFEYFSETQRNKGNFPGRFSGRQFSNSRSEMNVSTLELGDSALYLCASSIRPSYEQYFGPGTRLTVT.

The V call is TRBV6-1, the J call TRBJ2-7; no firm D call. Germline values: CDR1 MNHNS, CDR2 SASEGT. The V gene lost 3 bases and the J gene lost 2 bases, with 11 bases spanning the gap. The CDR3 is 14 residues long. CDR3 in DNA: TGTGCCAGCAGTGAGGGCCCCTCGACCTACGAGCAGTACTTC. Residues: CASSEGPSTYEQYF.

The rearrangement uses TRBV7-9 and TRBJ2-5; 7 bases are shared with TRBD1. V lost 0 bases, J lost 1 base, and 2 bases stayed unmatched. The CDR3 is 15 residues long. From germline, CDR1 is SEHNR and CDR2 FQNEAQ (reference sequence). Here the CDR3 DNA reads TGTGCCAGCAGCTTAGCACAGGGGACCCAAGAGACCCAGTACTTC. It codes for CASSLAQGTQETQYF.

V and J are TRBV30 and TRBJ2-7, with TRBD1 as a possible D gene (6 bases). The CDR3 runs to 15 residues. The V end lost 1 base, the J end lost 4 bases, and 17 bases lay between the germline ends. CDR1 is GTSNPN and CDR2 is SVGIG in the germline V gene (reference sequence). In DNA, the CDR3 is TGTGCCTGGAGTGACGGACAGTTAGCTCCGTACGAGCAGTACTTC. Protein product: CAWSDGQLAPYEQYF.

The CDR3 reads CASSPITQTEAFF. DNA for the CDR3: TGTGCCAGCTCACCAATAACCCAAACTGAAGCTTTCTTT. The gene calls are TRBV18 and TRBJ1-1, with no clear D. V lost 2 bases to trimming and J lost 5 bases, with 9 bases between them. This CDR3 has 13 residues. Germline CDR1 and CDR2: KGHSH and LQKENI. The whole variable domain, remainder taken from reference TRBV18 and TRBJ1-1, is NAGVMQNPRHLVRRRGQEARLRCSPMKGHSHVYWYRQLPEEGLKFMVYLQKENIIDESGMPKERFSAEFPKEGPSILRIQQVVRGDSAAYFCASSPITQTEAFFGQGTRLTVV.

DNA for the CDR3: TGTGCCAGCAGACCGGACAGAACCTACGAGCAGTACTTC. It codes for CASRPDRTYEQYF. The chain carries TRBV6-5 and TRBJ2-7, with D tentatively TRBD1 (6 bases). Per the germline V gene, CDR1 is MNHEY and CDR2 is SVGAGI. V was clipped by 6 bases and J by 2 bases, with 11 bases between them. The CDR3 extends over 13 amino acids.

This chain uses TRBV28 with TRBJ2-1, with D tentatively TRBD2 (6 bases). From germline, CDR1 is MDHEN and CDR2 SYDVKM. The CDR3 sequence is 13 residues long. Trimming pared 2 bases from V and 15 bases from J, leaving 17 bases between. This chain's CDR3 is CASSLLGEAVGFF. The DNA of the CDR3 is TGTGCCAGCAGTTTACTGGGGGAGGCTGTCGGGTTCTTC.